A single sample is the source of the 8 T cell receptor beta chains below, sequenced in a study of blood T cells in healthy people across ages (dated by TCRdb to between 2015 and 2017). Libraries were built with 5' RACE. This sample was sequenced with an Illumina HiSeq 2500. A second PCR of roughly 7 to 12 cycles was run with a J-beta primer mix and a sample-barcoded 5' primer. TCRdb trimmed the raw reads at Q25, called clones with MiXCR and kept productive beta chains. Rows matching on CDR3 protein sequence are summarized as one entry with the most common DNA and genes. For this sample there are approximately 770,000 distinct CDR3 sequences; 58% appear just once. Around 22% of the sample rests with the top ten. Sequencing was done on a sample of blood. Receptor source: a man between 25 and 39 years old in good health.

The CDR3 here is CASSDLAGEYNEQFF. In DNA form, the CDR3 reads TGTGCCAGCAGCGACCTAGCGGGGGAATACAATGAGCAGTTCTTC. This chain uses TRBV11-2 with TRBJ2-1; 10 bases align to TRBD2. The CDR3 is made up of 15 amino acids. V lost 5 bases and J lost 4; bases outside the gene matches: 5. Per germline, CDR1 SGHAT and CDR2 FQNNGV.

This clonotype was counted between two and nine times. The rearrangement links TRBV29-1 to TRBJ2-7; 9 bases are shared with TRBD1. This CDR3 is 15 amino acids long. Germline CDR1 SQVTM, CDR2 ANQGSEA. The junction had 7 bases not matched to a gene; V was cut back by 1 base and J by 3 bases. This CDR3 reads CSVEVGTGTHYEQYF. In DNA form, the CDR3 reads TGCAGCGTTGAAGTAGGGACAGGGACCCACTACGAGCAGTACTTC.

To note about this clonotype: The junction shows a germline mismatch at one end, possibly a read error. The DNA for the CDR3 is TGTGCCAGCAGCTTAAGTCCCGGGCAAGAGGCCCAGTACTTC. This codes for CASSLSPGQEAQYF. V and J are TRBV7-2 and TRBJ2-5; D remains ambiguous. Per germline, CDR1 SGHTA and CDR2 FQGNSA. The CDR3 consists of 14 residues.

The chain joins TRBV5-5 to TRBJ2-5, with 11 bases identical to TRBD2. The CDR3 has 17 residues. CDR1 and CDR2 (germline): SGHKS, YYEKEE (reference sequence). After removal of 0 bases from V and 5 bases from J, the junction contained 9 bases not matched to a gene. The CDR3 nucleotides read TGTGCCAGCAGCTTGGGTCGTAGCGGGGGGGCAGGTGAGACCCAGTACTTC. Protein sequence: CASSLGRSGGAGETQYF.

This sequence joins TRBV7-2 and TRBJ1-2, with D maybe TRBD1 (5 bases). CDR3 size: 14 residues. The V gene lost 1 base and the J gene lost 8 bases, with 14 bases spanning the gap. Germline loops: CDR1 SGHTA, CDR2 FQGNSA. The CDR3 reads CASSLGAVGGGYTF. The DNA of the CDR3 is TGTGCCAGCAGCTTAGGGGCGGTGGGGGGGGGCTACACCTTC.

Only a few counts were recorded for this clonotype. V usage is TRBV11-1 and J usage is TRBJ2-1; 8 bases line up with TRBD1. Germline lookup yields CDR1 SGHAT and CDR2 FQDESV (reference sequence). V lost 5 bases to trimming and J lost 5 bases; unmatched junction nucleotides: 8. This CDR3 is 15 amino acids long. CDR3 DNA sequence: TGTGCCAGCAGCCATCGGGACAGGCCTAACAATGAGCAGTTCTTC. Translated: CASSHRDRPNNEQFF.

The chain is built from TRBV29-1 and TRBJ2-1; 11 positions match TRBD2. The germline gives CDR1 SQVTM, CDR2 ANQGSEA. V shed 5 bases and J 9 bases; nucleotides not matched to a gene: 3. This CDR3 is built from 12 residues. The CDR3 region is CSVTLAGGEQFF. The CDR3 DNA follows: TGCAGCGTTACCCTAGCGGGAGGTGAGCAGTTCTTC.

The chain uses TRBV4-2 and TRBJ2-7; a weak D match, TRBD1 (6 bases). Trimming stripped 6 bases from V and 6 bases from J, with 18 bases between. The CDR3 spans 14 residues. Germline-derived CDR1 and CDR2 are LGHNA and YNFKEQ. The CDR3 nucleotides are TGTGCCAGCAGTGGAGATGGACAGTTCGCCGAGCAGTACTTC. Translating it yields CASSGDGQFAEQYF.